The T cell receptor (beta chain) described here comes from a study of cytomegalovirus exposure and HLA in healthy donors (dated by TCRdb to 2015 to 2018). For the study in its entirety: An earlier analysis of approximately 640 of the donors reported 250 to 300 Gb of sequence data and some 120 million unique TCR beta sequences from some 180 million T cells. On average, roughly 250,000 unique TCR beta nucleotide sequences were sequenced per donor among some 420 genotyped donors of the cohort, with roughly a sixth of those sequences being non-productive. Typing coverage varied by locus: roughly 620-640 donors for A, B, C, DRB1 and DQB1; roughly 510 for DQA1; 606 for DPA1; approximately 450 for DPB1. The study used immunosequencing to profile the T cell repertoires of approximately 650 subjects and linked those repertoires to cytomegalovirus serostatus. Every discovery cohort repertoire had been produced on one sequencing platform. Rather than using new phenotypic data, the later analysis identified candidate immune exposures from TCR beta sequences and from how often those sequences occurred across donors. Donor age, sex, ethnicity and CMV serostatus were collected together with the repertoire data. HLA typing included class I and class II loci at four-digit resolution. A separate validation cohort of 100 to 150 different subjects was used in addition to the 666-subject first cohort. In a later analysis, previously published TCR beta repertoires from 550 to 750 donors were re-analyzed and high-resolution HLA genotyping was added so that TCR occurrence patterns could be studied. In an earlier analysis of a few hundred of the donors, high-throughput TCR beta sequencing was used to judge whether each TCR beta V gene segment behaved as functional or pseudogenic. A later genetic analysis took genome-wide SNP genotypes for about three fifths of the roughly 700 donors and used that subset as a discovery cohort. To predict cytomegalovirus infection status, the study brought together high-throughput TCR immunosequencing, statistical association of individual TCRs with disease status, and machine learning. Because of strong linkage in the cohort, 4 to 6 DR-DQ haplotypes were treated as single units for association and clustering. The study aimed to test whether cataloging public T cell receptors could reveal signatures of past pathogen exposure. The genetic ancestry cluster associated with self-reported Caucasian donors included about four fifths of the 350 to 500 genotyped donors. About 280 gigabases of sequencing data and 70 million to 95 million unique TCR sequences made up an early release that covered 640 HLA-typed donors. Results the study describes overall, beyond this receptor: According to a later genetic analysis, donors in an Asian-associated ancestry cluster had fewer N-insertions in productive TCRs than the approximately 700-donor mean. Most TCR sequences were observed very rarely across donors, whereas some public TCRs were present in many individuals. Specific HLA alleles were associated with 16,951 TCR beta sequences at a false discovery rate of 0.05 in a later analysis. In a later analysis, most CMV-associated TCR beta chains were found to appear HLA-restricted, with HLA associations seemingly driven largely by CMV exposure. The authors suggested that the approach could potentially be generalized to other disease states and immunological phenotypes. Because some donors lacked HLA typing at each locus, the association tests relied only on the typed subset. An earlier analysis of approximately 570 of the donors showed that most TCR beta V segments appeared in productive rearrangements either about 87% or about 30% of the time, which broadly matched IMGT annotations. An association between a missense DCLRE1C variant and V-gene and J-gene trimming of TCR beta chains was found in a later genetic analysis and replicated in an independent cohort. The cohort was sequenced for TCR beta chains only, and without alpha or paired-chain data the features that could be detected were limited. The study gave a list of 150 to 200 TCR beta chains associated with cytomegalovirus. In a later analysis, several top co-occurrence clusters were reported to appear linked to parvovirus B19, influenza, CMV and Epstein-Barr virus. A group of highly shared sequence variants was considered likely to be a technical artifact of the sequencing pipeline. In both the original and validation cohorts, the classifier was reported to diagnose cytomegalovirus status with high specificity and sensitivity. Because counts were too low, 15 to 20 rarely observed V segments, including chromosome 9 orphons, were excluded from the earlier analysis of about 500 of the donors. Roughly uniform sequencing depth across donors was assumed in presence/absence analyses, although this assumption may not hold. Correlated functional status among segregating V segments might reflect linkage disequilibrium, but an unknown experimental factor could not be ruled out. The only immune exposure information available for the cohort was CMV serostatus. A later analysis found that TCR association rates varied across HLA loci, with DRB1 alleles showing the most associated TCRs and HLA-C alleles the fewest. In a later analysis, HLA-associated TCR beta chains showed more clonal expansion and lower generation probabilities than non-associated chains that were equally common. In vitro tests confirmed that three of the cytomegalovirus-associated TCR beta chains recognize cytomegalovirus antigens. A further reported finding was that TCR beta sequences accurately predicted the HLA-A and HLA-B alleles for most subjects in the first cohort. The 87-base-pair reads could not distinguish some IMGT-functional V segments, including TRBV6-2 and TRBV6-3, so those segments were excluded. Strong co-occurrence of HLA alleles, especially DR and DQ, made assigning TCR associations to individual alleles difficult.

In total, 500 to 700 healthy bone marrow donors made up the cohort. At the time of sampling, all cohort members were nominally healthy, though unrecorded immune exposures were likely present. The donor tested CMV seronegative, placing the donor among the approximately 360 seronegative members of the cohort. A peripheral blood sample was collected from each donor, and TCR beta sequencing was performed on peripheral blood mononuclear cells. The Qiagen DNeasy Blood Extraction Kit was used to extract genomic DNA from the blood cell samples. About this clone: Its recognized antigen is unknown. No quality values exist for individual bases; no much larger clone is one base distant.

The library came from the immunoSEQ multiplex PCR assay. For the multiplex PCR, a mixture combining 60 forward primers for TCR Vbeta segments and 13 reverse primers for TCR Jbeta segments was used. Amplification of the CDR3 region of rearranged TCR beta genes was performed with a multiplex PCR assay on genomic DNA. The amplified TCR beta libraries were sequenced on the Illumina HiSeq System as 87-base-pair reads. For the original study's pipeline: Across the roughly 700 repertoires, a later analysis counted 78 million or so unique TCR beta chains, approximately 12 million of which were shared by at least two donors. Raw reads were error-corrected and collapsed into unique sequences with a nearest-neighbor algorithm that merged closely related sequences to remove PCR and sequencing errors. V, D and J gene segments were assigned by aligning CDR3 sequences to IMGT reference sequences. Each retained sequence needed at least a six-nucleotide match to both a V gene segment and a J gene segment. A rearrangement was called productive if the CDR3 had no stop codons and remained in frame with V and J, and every other rearrangement was called non-productive. CDR3 was defined according to IMGT convention as the region running from the second conserved V-encoded cysteine to the conserved J-encoded phenylalanine. In an earlier analysis of roughly 580 of the donors, sequences lacking an unambiguous match to a single V gene segment were excluded. An earlier analysis of 587 of the donors called V segments functional above 56.7% productive rearrangements and segregating when the between-donor standard deviation exceeded 5%. To diagnose cytomegalovirus status from the catalog of TCR beta chain sequences, a statistical classification framework was built. In a later analysis, TCR nucleotide sequences were compared against IMGT/GENE-DB human TR gene sequences so that V and J genes could be assigned. Using the TCRdist pipeline, a later analysis assigned CDR3 sequences along with most-parsimonious VDJ recombination scenarios. In a later analysis, every TCR beta chain was defined by the combination of its CDR3 amino acid sequence and its V-gene family, and reads without a unique V-gene family were dropped. In a later analysis, approximately 640 highly shared, low-generation-probability nucleotide sequences were removed to address suspected cross-contamination and a sequencing artifact. In a later analysis, a clonal expansion index was calculated for each public chain from normalized within-repertoire ranks of inferred template counts. Generation probabilities in a later analysis came from a VDJ recombination model fitted to out-of-frame rearrangements, and those results were checked against IGoR. In a later analysis, TCR-TCR, TCR-HLA and TCR-CMV co-occurrence was scored with hypergeometric tests, and a repertoire-size bias correction was applied to TCR pairs. In a later analysis, false discovery rates were estimated by permuting HLA or CMV assignments 20 times. In a later analysis, co-occurring TCRs were grouped with DBSCAN, and TCRdist sequence similarity was added when clustering was performed within HLA-allele-positive subsets. Repertoires with fewer than 30,000 or more than 120,000 public chains, plus five repertoires with anomalous nucleotide sharing, were excluded from co-occurrence clustering. This is the immuneACCESS table as TCRdb keeps it, with only in-frame sequences that have V and J called. A part of the clones is gone; compared with another copy, unresolved V genes explain less than half, and the rest is unexplained. Clone size and V and J calls were adopted from that table, with D and trimming inferred from the DNA. The sample table contains nearly 110,000 clones; only one count was recorded for more than 70% of them. The ten largest clones represent around 2.1% of the sample.

The junction carries 10 bases between V and J, which are trimmed by 3 bases and 7 bases respectively. CDR1 and CDR2 were assigned from the germline V gene as SGHVS and FNYEAQ. There are 13 amino acids in the CDR3, from cysteine to phenylalanine inclusive. This entry keeps only the CDR3 DNA: 39 bases, framed from base 1. The chain is assembled from TRBV7-6 and TRBJ2-1; a weak D assignment points to TRBD2 (6 bases agree). Material for sequencing was PBMCs. The TCR sequence derives from a man aged 18 to 30 in good health and CMV-seronegative. The DNA is TGTGCCAGCAGCTTCGCGGGGAGGAATGAGCAGTTCTTC. The encoded protein is CASSFAGRNEQFF.